Below are 4 T cell receptor beta chains sequenced from a single sample in a study of blood T cell repertoires in COVID-19. Assay: immunoSEQ multiplex PCR; the TCRdb copy retains only in-frame clones and omits some. This table has fewer than 250,000 clones, 82% appearing once. Sequencing was performed on peripheral blood. The receptors were gathered from a woman in her 70s with acute or convalescent COVID-19.

The chain combines TRBV29-1 with TRBJ1-4; D uncertain. V was cut by 5 bases and J by 5 bases, with 6 bases left in between. Germline lookup yields CDR1 SQVTM and CDR2 ANQGSEA. The CDR3 spans 11 residues. CDR3 region: CSVLQNEKLFF. The CDR3 DNA follows: TGCAGCGTTTTGCAGAATGAAAAACTGTTTTTT.

This clone was counted a single time. The chain couples TRBV4-3 to TRBJ1-2, with 9 bases that match TRBD1. The CDR3 runs 15 residues. The germline V gene has CDR1 LGHNA and CDR2 YSLEER. V was pared by 4 bases and J by 8 bases, with 11 bases of the junction left unmatched. DNA of the CDR3: TGCGCCAGCAGCCTACAGGGGGCAGCGCCGGCCGGCTACACCTTC. It specifies CASSLQGAAPAGYTF.

The CDR3 nucleotides read TGTGCCATCAGTGAAACAGGGGCGACAAACACTGAAGCTTTCTTT. This codes for CAISETGATNTEAFF. The chain combines TRBV10-3 with TRBJ1-1; TRBD1 aligns across 7 bases. V trimming: 3 bases; J trimming: 2 bases; junction bases outside the gene matches: 6. The CDR3 loop spans 15 amino acids. Germline-derived CDR1 and CDR2 are ENHRY and SYGVKD.

The rearrangement uses TRBV6-2 or TRBV6-3 and TRBJ2-5; 7 nucleotides match TRBD2. Germline V gene lookup returns CDR1 MNHEY and CDR2 SVGEGT. With 2 bases clipped from V and 2 bases from J, the junction kept 8 bases outside the gene matches. This CDR3 comprises 16 residues. The CDR3 coding sequence is TGTGCCAGCAGTTACGGGGGGGGGTCCCGTCAAGAGACCCAGTACTTC. Translating gives CASSYGGGSRQETQYF.